This T cell receptor (beta chain) is drawn from a study of blood T cell repertoires in COVID-19. The germline CDR1 and CDR2 sequences are MNHEY and SMNVEV (reference sequence). There are 14 residues in the CDR3. V shed 5 bases and J shed 3 bases, with 13 bases lying between them. Recruitment covered some 25 US areas and drew participants whose ages spanned roughly 18 to 100 years. Only in-frame clones appear in the TCRdb table, and some are missing; sequencing was by immunoSEQ multiplex PCR. The repertoire holds about 280,000 clones, with 75% to 90% as singletons. The TCR originated in a woman between 45 and 60 years old who had recovered from COVID-19. This chain joins TRBV27 and TRBJ1-1; D unresolved. Sequencing used PBMCs or T cells enriched from blood (not recorded which). The CDR3 DNA reads TGTGCCAGCAGTGGAGTGGGAGGGTACACTGAAGCTTTCTTT. Its translation is CASSGVGGYTEAFF.